The 27 T cell receptor beta chains listed next were all sequenced from one sample in a study of vaccination and CD4 T cells after COVID-19. Treatment denoted: approximately nine-day PBMC culture with coronavirus spike peptide pools or control peptides (ViraFEST assay). Antigens of these TCRs are unknown. An Oncomine TCR Beta short-read assay was used to sequence the DNA from cultured CD4+ T cells. TCRdb re-derived calls from the PCR reads in MiXCR, one entry per CDR3 protein. Counted here are some 11,000 distinct CDR3 sequences, approximately 60% occurring once; the ten biggest clones make up 7.5% to 8.5%. The sequenced sample consisted of CD4+ T cells from blood, cultured in vitro. The receptors originated from a human donor who had recovered from COVID-19.

This clonotype showed up just a few times. V is TRBV15 and J is TRBJ1-1; D is perhaps TRBD1 (6 bases). CDR1 is LNHNV, CDR2 YYDKDF, per germline (reference sequence). The ends were cut back, 0 bases at V and 1 base at J, with 12 bases in the middle. The CDR3 contains 16 residues. The CDR3 reads CATSRDPQGWNTEAFF. The CDR3 coding sequence is TGTGCCACCAGCAGAGACCCGCAGGGGTGGAACACTGAAGCTTTCTTT.

V gene TRBV14 combines with J gene TRBJ2-5; D is undetermined. The CDR3 totals 15 residues. The V end lost 3 bases, the J end lost 0 bases, and 11 bases lay between the germline ends. Germline V gene sequence: CDR1 SGHDN, CDR2 FVKESK. The CDR3, as DNA: TGTGCCAGCAGCCAGTCCCTAGACTACCAAGAGACCCAGTACTTC. Its translation is CASSQSLDYQETQYF.

The chain couples TRBV2 to TRBJ1-5; weak D call: TRBD1 (5 bases). Germline CDR1 reads SNHLY; CDR2 reads FYNNEI. This CDR3 has 12 residues. V lost 6 bases and J 7 bases, leaving 10 bases between the germline ends. CDR3 loop: CASSREVQPQHF. As DNA, the CDR3 is TGTGCCAGCAGCAGGGAGGTACAGCCCCAGCATTTT.

This clonotype was detected only a few times. V and J are TRBV7-8 and TRBJ2-7, with 10 bases lining up with TRBD2. Trimming took 0 bases from V and 4 from J; bases not matched to a gene: 9. The CDR3 contains 17 residues. Looked up from germline, CDR1 is SGHVS and CDR2 is FQNEAQ. The CDR3 spells CASSLASGRAYNYEQYF. Written as DNA, the CDR3 is TGTGCCAGCAGCTTAGCCAGCGGGAGGGCCTATAATTACGAGCAGTACTTC.

V and J are TRBV7-9 and TRBJ2-2; 9 bases align to TRBD2. Germline-derived CDR1 and CDR2 are SEHNR and FQNEAQ (reference sequence). The CDR3 is 16 residues long. Trimming took 8 bases from V and 0 from J; bases not matched to a gene: 7. The DNA of the CDR3 is TGTGCCAGCCCCATCCTAGCGGGGACGAACACCGGGGAGCTGTTTTTT. It encodes CASPILAGTNTGELFF. Variable domain in full (rest from reference TRBV7-9 and TRBJ2-2): DTGVSQNPRHKITKRGQNVTFRCDPISEHNRLYWYRQTLGQGPEFLTYFQNEAQLEKSRLLSDRFSAERPKGSFSTLEIQRTEQGDSAMYLCASPILAGTNTGELFFGEGSRLTVL.

This clonotype has a handful of counts. The J gene is TRBJ2-5, the V gene TRBV6-2 or TRBV6-3, with D possibly matching TRBD1 (6 bases). The CDR3 extends over 14 amino acids. CDR1 is MNHEY and CDR2 is SVGEGT in the germline V gene. Trimming stripped 6 bases from V and 4 bases from J, with 15 bases between. The CDR3 loop reads CASSILTGSETQYF. The CDR3 DNA reads TGTGCCAGCAGCATCTTAACAGGGTCAGAGACCCAGTACTTC.

This clonotype was seen a few times. V usage is TRBV15 and J usage is TRBJ2-3; D is ambiguous. V gave up 0 bases and J gave up 5 bases, with 6 bases separating them. Germline loops: CDR1 LNHNV, CDR2 YYDKDF (reference sequence). This CDR3 has 13 residues. CDR3 protein: CATSRDPRDTQYF. The CDR3 DNA reads TGTGCCACCAGCAGAGATCCCCGAGATACGCAGTATTTT.

The V call is TRBV30, the J call TRBJ2-5; 9 bases map to TRBD2. This CDR3 contains 15 residues. Germline CDR1 reads GTSNPN; CDR2 reads SVGIG (reference sequence). V lost 0 bases to trimming and J lost 4 bases; unmatched junction nucleotides: 6. In DNA, the CDR3 is TGTGCCTGGAGTGTACCACTAGCGGGCGGAGAGACCCAGTACTTC. It is translated as CAWSVPLAGGETQYF.

The chain carries TRBV2 and TRBJ2-2, with 16 bases identical to TRBD2. CDR3 size: 18 residues. Looked up from germline, CDR1 is SNHLY and CDR2 is FYNNEI. J was trimmed by 6 bases and V by 4 bases; bases with no gene match: 8. The chain's CDR3 is CASSVGLAGGPGAGELFF. The CDR3 DNA is TGTGCCAGCAGTGTGGGACTAGCGGGAGGGCCGGGAGCCGGGGAGCTGTTTTTT.

This clonotype has more than one count but fewer than ten. The rearrangement joins TRBV20-1 to TRBJ2-3; TRBD2 matches at 10 bases. J gave up 1 base and V 1 base, and 14 bases lay outside the gene matches. The CDR3 contains 19 residues. In germline, CDR1 is DFQATT, CDR2 SNEGSKA (reference sequence). The CDR3 loop reads CSARGYLAGDTSRTDTQYF. The CDR3 DNA is TGCAGTGCTAGAGGTTATCTAGCGGGAGACACCTCGCGCACAGATACGCAGTATTTT.

This chain's CDR3 is CASSGHAGRPYNEQFF. The CDR3 coding sequence is TGTGCCAGCTCGGGCCACGCGGGACGGCCTTACAATGAGCAGTTCTTC. V usage is TRBV28 and J usage is TRBJ2-1; D is possibly TRBD2 (6 bases). The CDR3 covers 16 residues. V was shortened by 8 bases and J by 4 bases, with 21 bases between the two germline ends. Per germline, CDR1 MDHEN and CDR2 SYDVKM.

The chain employs TRBV5-1 and TRBJ1-2, with a weak D call TRBD1 (5 bases). The germline CDR1 and CDR2 sequences are SGHRS and YFSETQ. This CDR3 comprises 12 residues. V shed 4 bases and J shed 6 bases, with 10 bases lying between them. CDR3 DNA sequence: TGCGCCAGCAGCGGCGGGACGGATGGCTACACCTTC. As protein: CASSGGTDGYTF.

The chain recombines TRBV6-1 with TRBJ2-2, with 8 positions matching TRBD2. CDR3 size: 15 residues. The V gene end was trimmed by 8 bases and the J gene end by 6 bases; junction bases not matched to a gene: 11. Germline V gives CDR1 MNHNS, CDR2 SASEGT. This chain's CDR3 is CASVSPGGPSGELFF. The CDR3 DNA follows: TGTGCCAGCGTTTCACCGGGAGGGCCATCCGGGGAGCTGTTTTTT.

This chain uses TRBV7-9 with TRBJ2-1; D might be TRBD1 or TRBD2, each matching 5 bases. This CDR3 comprises 14 residues. Germline assignment: CDR1 SEHNR and CDR2 FQNEAQ (reference sequence). With 1 base removed from V and 4 bases from J, the gap between germline ends came to 8 bases. The CDR3 DNA follows: TGTGCCAGCAGCTTAGATGAGGGGTACAATGAGCAGTTCTTC. It specifies CASSLDEGYNEQFF.

V is TRBV10-3 and J is TRBJ2-1; no definite D call. The germline V gene encodes CDR1 ENHRY and CDR2 SYGVKD. The CDR3 consists of 14 residues. Trimming shortened V by 0 bases and J by 8 bases, and 11 bases separated the two germline ends. The CDR3 loop reads CAISESLGFDEQFF. The CDR3 DNA sequence: TGTGCCATCAGTGAGTCGCTTGGTTTCGATGAGCAGTTCTTC.

There are a few counts of this clonotype. This rearrangement joins TRBV20-1 to TRBJ2-7, with 11 bases that match TRBD2. There are 15 residues in the CDR3. Unmatched junction bases numbered 8, after V lost 1 base and J lost 6 bases. The germline V gene encodes CDR1 DFQATT and CDR2 SNEGSKA (reference sequence). For the CDR3, the DNA is TGCAGTGCTAGAGGATATAGCGGGAGGGGTAGCGAGCAGTACTTC. This translates into CSARGYSGRGSEQYF.

This clonotype was observed a few times. Written as DNA, the CDR3 is TGTGCCAGCAGCTCTCTTCGGACAGGGGGACTAACTTCGATTCAGTACTTC. The encoded protein is CASSSLRTGGLTSIQYF. V gene TRBV7-9 combines with J gene TRBJ2-4; 10 nucleotides agree with TRBD1. Trimming at V came to 4 bases and at J to 10 bases, leaving 16 bases not matched to a gene. The CDR3 contains 17 residues. The germline V gene encodes CDR1 SEHNR and CDR2 FQNEAQ (reference sequence).

This chain links TRBV24-1 with TRBJ2-3; unclear D gene. Between the trimmed V and J ends, which lost 4 bases and 0 bases, there was a span of 7 bases. The CDR3 runs 14 residues. The germline V gene encodes CDR1 KGHDR and CDR2 SFDVKD. The DNA of the CDR3 is TGTGCCACCAGTGAACAAACTAGCACAGATACGCAGTATTTT. This encodes CATSEQTSTDTQYF.

This clonotype was recorded once. The rearrangement uses TRBV2 and TRBJ2-1; D remains unclear. CDR3 length: 16 residues. The germline gives CDR1 SNHLY, CDR2 FYNNEI. With 4 bases removed from V and 0 bases from J, the gap between germline ends came to 13 bases. The CDR3 DNA follows: TGTGCCAGCAGTGGGTATGCGACAAGCTCCTACAATGAGCAGTTCTTC. Translation: CASSGYATSSYNEQFF.

The J gene is TRBJ2-1, the V gene TRBV10-3; no definite D call. The CDR3 length is 15 residues. Per the germline V gene, CDR1 is ENHRY and CDR2 is SYGVKD. V lost 0 bases to trimming and J lost 0 bases, with 6 bases between them. Written as DNA, the CDR3 is TGTGCCATCAGTGAGTCTCAATCCTCCTACAATGAGCAGTTCTTC. Protein: CAISESQSSYNEQFF.

This clonotype was picked up a small number of times. This chain uses TRBV20-1 with TRBJ1-5, with a weak D call TRBD1 (5 bases). This CDR3 comprises 12 residues. Germline CDR1 reads DFQATT; CDR2 reads SNEGSKA (reference sequence). V lost 5 bases and J lost 9, with 14 bases in between. CDR3 coding DNA: TGCAGTGCTGAAGACAGCCCGGGGCCCCAGCATTTT. Translation gives CSAEDSPGPQHF.

This clonotype is termed medium-sized (0.01 to 0.1%). A read error may account for a junction end that differs from germline. V is TRBV6-1 and J is TRBJ2-1, with 13 bases that match TRBD2. Germline loops: CDR1 MNHNS, CDR2 SASEGT. CDR3 length equals 15 residues. For the CDR3, the DNA is TGTGCCAGCACTGAACTAGCGGGAGGGGGGAATGAGCAGTTCTTC. Translation gives CASTELAGGGNEQFF.

The chain couples TRBV10-3 to TRBJ2-5; 8 positions agree with TRBD2. After removal of 5 bases from V and 4 bases from J, the junction contained 9 bases not matched to a gene. From germline, CDR1 is ENHRY and CDR2 SYGVKD. The CDR3 consists of 15 residues. The CDR3 coding sequence is TGTGCCATCAGTTCGGGTGGCAGCGGGAGAGAGACCCAGTACTTC. This sequence encodes CAISSGGSGRETQYF.

On this clonotype: One end of the junction fails to match germline, which may point to a read error. The chain joins TRBV12-3 or TRBV12-4 to TRBJ2-5; 7 positions agree with TRBD2. The CDR3 length is 12 residues. In nucleotides, the CDR3 is TGTGCCAGCAGTCCCGGGCGGGAGACCCAGTGCTTC. It is translated as CASSPGRETQCF.

This clonotype was observed a single time. V usage is TRBV10-1 and J usage is TRBJ2-2; no firm D call. CDR3 length equals 12 residues. V was cut by 4 bases and J by 6 bases, with 6 bases left in between. Germline lookup yields CDR1 WNHNN and CDR2 SYGVQD (reference sequence). CDR3 region: CASSVGAGELFF. The CDR3 coding sequence is TGCGCCAGCAGTGTTGGGGCCGGGGAGCTGTTTTTT.

V is TRBV30 and J is TRBJ1-6, with no clear D. Between the trimmed V and J ends, which lost 0 bases and 5 bases, there was a span of 8 bases. Germline CDR1 GTSNPN, CDR2 SVGIG (reference sequence). CDR3 length: 14 amino acids. CDR3 sequence (DNA): TGTGCCTGGAGTGTAACGAGAAATAATTCACCCCTCCACTTT. Its protein is CAWSVTRNNSPLHF. Full variable domain (rest looked up from reference TRBV30 and TRBJ1-6): SQTIHQWPATLVQPVGSPLSLECTVEGTSNPNLYWYRQAAGRGLQLLFYSVGIGQISSEVPQNLSASRPQDRQFILSSKKLLLSDSGFYLCAWSVTRNNSPLHFGNGTRLTVT.

V gene TRBV28 combines with J gene TRBJ1-2; D is uncertain. Trimming pared 5 bases from V and 2 bases from J, leaving 9 bases between. The CDR3 sequence is 13 residues long. Germline CDR1 is MDHEN and CDR2 is SYDVKM. CDR3 amino acids: CASSGAGNYGYTF. The CDR3 DNA follows: TGTGCCAGCAGTGGTGCTGGAAACTATGGCTACACCTTC.